These 30 T cell receptor beta chains share one sample of origin, sequenced in a study of blood T cells in healthy people across ages. A second PCR, run for roughly 7 to 12 cycles, used a sample-barcoded 5' primer plus a J-beta primer mix. TCRdb re-analysed the 5' RACE reads in MiXCR, keeping a single row per CDR3 protein. The sample lists about 640,000 distinct CDR3 sequences; 40% to 45% were seen once. The sequenced material came from blood. The source is an elderly man in good health.

The rearrangement links TRBV3-1 to TRBJ2-1; possibly TRBD1 or TRBD2 for D (5 bases each). The CDR3 covers 14 residues. Germline V CDR1 and CDR2: LGHDT, YNNKEL (reference sequence). Trimming pared 7 bases from V and 8 bases from J, leaving 18 bases between. CDR3 loop: CASTATGGRHEQFF. DNA of the CDR3: TGTGCCAGCACCGCGACTGGGGGTCGGCATGAGCAGTTCTTC.

V gene TRBV7-9 combines with J gene TRBJ1-1, with 7 bases identical to TRBD1. Germline lookup yields CDR1 SEHNR and CDR2 FQNEAQ (reference sequence). V was clipped by 3 bases and J by 5 bases; unmatched bases: 6. CDR3 length: 14 residues. Written as DNA, the CDR3 is TGTGCCAGCAGCTTTGGTGACAGGGTTACTGAAGCTTTCTTT. Translation: CASSFGDRVTEAFF.

Turning to this clonotype: One end of the junction varies from germline; a read error may be responsible. The V call is TRBV7-9, the J call TRBJ2-1; D is undetermined. The V gene's germline CDR1 is SEHNR and CDR2 FQNEAQ (reference sequence). The CDR3 has 16 residues. CDR3 DNA sequence: TGTCCCAGCAGCTTTTCGTCCCCCAGCTCCTACAATGAGCAGTTCTTC. It encodes CPSSFSSPSSYNEQFF.

The chain links TRBV4-2 to TRBJ2-7, with TRBD1 matching over 9 bases. Germline trimming cut 1 base from V and 5 bases from J; bases unmatched to any gene: 9. The CDR3 is 16 amino acids. Germline lookup yields CDR1 LGHNA and CDR2 YNFKEQ. The chain's CDR3 is CASSQGLIQGADEQYF. Written as DNA, the CDR3 is TGTGCCAGCAGCCAAGGTCTTATACAGGGGGCGGACGAGCAGTACTTC.

The rearrangement links TRBV25-1 to TRBJ1-4, with D uncertain. V shed 6 bases and J shed 13 bases, with 15 bases lying between them. The germline gives CDR1 MGHDK, CDR2 SYGVNS. The CDR3 spans 12 residues. CDR3: CASRNEGGGLFF. Here the CDR3 DNA reads TGTGCCAGCAGAAATGAGGGAGGTGGACTGTTTTTT.

This clonotype was found many times. This rearrangement joins TRBV18 to TRBJ1-5; 8 bases are shared with TRBD1. Germline-derived CDR1 and CDR2 are KGHSH and LQKENI. This CDR3 region has 13 residues. V dropped 8 bases and J dropped 5; count of bases not matched to a gene: 5. DNA for the CDR3: TGTGCCAGCAGCTCGGACAGGGATCAGCCCCAGCATTTT. It is translated as CASSSDRDQPQHF.

This clonotype has a single count. The chain employs TRBV28 and TRBJ2-1; TRBD2 agrees at 8 bases. This CDR3 contains 17 residues. Germline CDR1 is MDHEN and CDR2 is SYDVKM. V trimming: 2 bases; J trimming: 1 base; junction bases outside the gene matches: 7. CDR3 nucleotides: TGTGCCAGCAGTTTAGGGATAGCGGGACCATCCTACAATGAGCAGTTCTTC. Translating gives CASSLGIAGPSYNEQFF. The full variable domain, in which reference TRBV28 and TRBJ2-1 provide the parts outside the CDR3, is DVKVTQSSRYLVKRTGEKVFLECVQDMDHENMFWYRQDPGLGLRLIYFSYDVKMKEKGDIPEGYSVSREKKERFSLILESASTNQTSMYLCASSLGIAGPSYNEQFFGPGTRLTVL.

The chain combines TRBV6-2 or TRBV6-3 with TRBJ2-2; D ambiguous. The CDR3 loop spans 17 amino acids. Germline CDR1 MNHEY, CDR2 SVGEGT. Trimming shortened V by 3 bases and J by 1 base, and 15 bases separated the two germline ends. CDR3 in amino acids: CASSYHGRSLNTGELFF. The CDR3 DNA sequence: TGTGCCAGCAGTTATCACGGCAGAAGTTTGAACACCGGGGAGCTGTTTTTT.

The chain has TRBV28 and TRBJ1-2; tentative D call: TRBD1 (5 bases). The germline gives CDR1 MDHEN, CDR2 SYDVKM. This CDR3 spans 14 amino acids. Trimming shortened V by 3 bases and J by 7 bases, and 15 bases separated the two germline ends. This CDR3 is CASSLGQFGGGYTF. CDR3 nucleotide sequence: TGTGCCAGCAGTTTGGGGCAGTTTGGGGGTGGCTACACCTTC.

This clonotype was seen repeatedly, ten times or more. One end of the junction fails to match germline, which may point to a read error. The chain employs TRBV5-1 and TRBJ2-3; 9 nucleotides agree with TRBD2. The CDR3 is 14 residues long. Germline V gene sequence: CDR1 SGHRS, CDR2 YFSETQ. DNA for the CDR3: TGCGCCAGCAGCATAGGGACTAGCACCGATACGCAGTATTTT. Its protein product is CASSIGTSTDTQYF.

The rearrangement joins TRBV21-1 to TRBJ2-3; TRBD1, the table's D call, lacks a check against the DNA. TRBV21-1 is labeled a pseudogene. The CDR3 extends over 17 amino acids. The CDR3 spells CASSNGMEGGPPDTQYF. The CDR3 DNA is TGTGCCAGCAGCAATGGTATGGAGGGGGGGCCTCCAGATACGCAGTATTTT.

The genes are TRBV20-1 and TRBJ2-5; D possibly corresponds to TRBD1 (6 bases). Germline V gene lookup returns CDR1 DFQATT and CDR2 SNEGSKA (reference sequence). The CDR3 length is 12 residues. CDR3 in amino acids: CNAPRGIETQYF. DNA of the CDR3: TGCAATGCCCCGAGGGGGATCGAGACCCAGTACTTC.

In this sample, this clonotype turned up a few times. V gene TRBV7-9 combines with J gene TRBJ2-1; 11 nucleotides agree with TRBD2. From germline, CDR1 is SEHNR and CDR2 FQNEAQ (reference sequence). CDR3 size: 15 residues. The ends lost 4 bases at V and 7 bases at J; junction bases unmatched: 6. The DNA for the CDR3 is TGTGCCAGCAGCTCGACTAGCGGGAATTGGAATGAGCAGTTCTTC. As protein: CASSSTSGNWNEQFF.

This clonotype was recorded many times. CDR3 loop: CASSQNRGEQYF. DNA for the CDR3: TGTGCCAGCAGCCAGAACAGGGGCGAGCAGTACTTC. This chain uses TRBV7-2 with TRBJ2-7, with 7 bases lining up with TRBD1. Per germline, CDR1 SGHTA and CDR2 FQGNSA. Trimming took 5 bases from V and 6 from J; bases not matched to a gene: 4. This CDR3 has 12 residues.

This chain links TRBV20-1 with TRBJ2-1, with 10 bases fitting TRBD2. J gave up 0 bases and V 5 bases, and 4 bases lay outside the gene matches. CDR3 length: 15 residues. Germline-derived CDR1 and CDR2 are DFQATT and SNEGSKA (reference sequence). As DNA, the CDR3 is TGCAGTGCTCTCATAGCGGGGGGCTCCTACAATGAGCAGTTCTTC. Translated: CSALIAGGSYNEQFF.

The chain couples TRBV29-1 to TRBJ1-1, with TRBD1 matching 7 bases. CDR1 and CDR2 (germline): SQVTM, ANQGSEA. This CDR3 has 13 amino acids. V lost 5 bases to trimming and J lost 0 bases; unmatched junction nucleotides: 3. In DNA, the CDR3 is TGCAGCGTTTGGACAGGCATGAACACTGAAGCTTTCTTT. Translation: CSVWTGMNTEAFF.

This clonotype was seen only a few times. The rearrangement links TRBV20-1 to TRBJ1-6, with 8 bases matching TRBD1. V gave up 3 bases and J gave up 5 bases; unmatched junction bases: 3. CDR1 is DFQATT and CDR2 is SNEGSKA in the germline V gene (reference sequence). The CDR3 extends over 14 amino acids. The CDR3, as DNA: TGCAGTGCTAGTTGGACAGGGAATAATTCACCCCTCCACTTT. It translates to CSASWTGNNSPLHF.

V and J are TRBV20-1 and TRBJ2-6, with 9 bases aligning to TRBD1. V was pared by 0 bases and J by 3 bases, with 6 bases of the junction left unmatched. Germline V gene sequence: CDR1 DFQATT, CDR2 SNEGSKA (reference sequence). This CDR3 has 17 amino acids. CDR3 protein: CSARDPRTGVGANVLTF. CDR3 DNA sequence: TGCAGTGCTAGAGATCCCCGGACAGGGGTTGGGGCCAACGTCCTGACTTTC.

The chain recombines TRBV7-3 with TRBJ2-6, with TRBD1 matching over 7 bases. This CDR3 comprises 17 residues. Trimming removed 5 bases from V and 4 bases from J; junction bases left unmatched: 11. CDR1 and CDR2 from the germline V gene are SGHTA and FQGTGA. CDR3 amino acids: CASSQTARGLGANVLTF. CDR3 DNA sequence: TGTGCCAGCAGCCAGACAGCTAGGGGGCTCGGGGCCAACGTCCTGACTTTC.

The table lists this clonotype with a few counts. The rearrangement uses TRBV20-1 and TRBJ1-1, with 11 bases fitting TRBD1. With V trimmed by 0 bases and J by 0 bases, 3 bases remained unmatched. This CDR3 is 16 amino acids long. In germline, CDR1 is DFQATT, CDR2 SNEGSKA (reference sequence). CDR3 sequence: CSARDGTGGLNTEAFF. Here the CDR3 DNA reads TGCAGTGCTAGAGATGGGACAGGGGGTTTGAACACTGAAGCTTTCTTT.

The genes are TRBV11-2 and TRBJ1-2; the D gene is possibly TRBD1 (5 bases). Trimming left V 5 bases short and J 2 bases short, with 18 bases between. The CDR3 totals 16 residues. Per germline, CDR1 SGHAT and CDR2 FQNNGV. The CDR3 DNA is TGTGCCAGCAGCCCCTCGGGGGGACGCCGAAACTATGGCTACACCTTC. Protein product: CASSPSGGRRNYGYTF.

This clonotype was detected only a few times. The V gene is TRBV20-1, the J gene TRBJ2-3; TRBD2 matches 7 bases. V shed 6 bases and J 4 bases; nucleotides not matched to a gene: 10. Germline V gene sequence: CDR1 DFQATT, CDR2 SNEGSKA (reference sequence). The CDR3 runs to 14 residues. CDR3 region: CSAGGNSRPDTQYF. The CDR3 DNA sequence: TGCAGTGCGGGGGGGAACTCCCGGCCAGATACGCAGTATTTT.

Many counts were recorded for this clonotype. The V call is TRBV7-3, the J call TRBJ2-7, with TRBD2 as a possible D gene (6 bases). Germline V CDR1 and CDR2: SGHTA, FQGTGA. CDR3 length: 14 amino acids. The V end was cut by 6 bases, the J end by 1 base, with 13 bases between. This CDR3 reads CASSPVEGSYEQYF. The DNA of the CDR3 is TGTGCCAGCAGTCCGGTGGAGGGATCCTACGAGCAGTACTTC.

Comments on this clonotype: Possible read error: a much larger clone is one base away. The chain employs TRBV27 and TRBJ2-1; tentatively, D is TRBD1 or TRBD2 (5 bases each). V dropped 4 bases and J dropped 5 bases, with 15 bases sitting between them. CDR3 size: 15 residues. CDR1 MNHEY and CDR2 SMNVEV come from the germline V gene (reference sequence). The CDR3 here is CASSSPGRGHNEQFF. CDR3 DNA sequence: TGTGCCAGCAGTTCGCCGGGACGGGGCCACAATGAGCAGTTCTTC.

The V and J genes are TRBV10-3 and TRBJ2-5, with a tentative D call TRBD1 (5 bases). The CDR3 contains 15 residues. Trimming removed 4 bases from V and 4 bases from J, with 16 bases in between. In germline, CDR1 is ENHRY, CDR2 SYGVKD. The chain's CDR3 is CAISATTGISETQYF. The CDR3, as DNA: TGTGCCATCAGTGCTACTACAGGAATTTCAGAGACCCAGTACTTC.

The chain couples TRBV21-1 to TRBJ2-1; TRBD2, the table's D call, lacks a check against the DNA. TRBV21-1 is an annotated pseudogene. This CDR3 is 13 amino acids long. CDR3 sequence reads: CASSKVGGNEQFF. In DNA, the CDR3 is TGTGCCAGCAGCAAAGTGGGAGGTAATGAGCAGTTCTTC.

The V and J genes are TRBV7-6 and TRBJ1-6; 8 bases fit TRBD1. CDR1 and CDR2 (germline): SGHVS, FNYEAQ. With V trimmed by 0 bases and J by 7 bases, 2 bases remained unmatched. The CDR3 length is 15 residues. The CDR3 sequence: CASSLAGQANSPLHF. The CDR3 DNA reads TGTGCCAGCAGCTTAGCGGGACAGGCGAATTCACCCCTCCACTTT.

V is TRBV4-3 and J is TRBJ2-1; D may correspond to TRBD1 or TRBD2 (5 bases each). V was pared by 4 bases and J by 7 bases, with 17 bases between. The CDR3 is 15 residues long. Germline assignment: CDR1 LGHNA and CDR2 YSLEER. CDR3 sequence reads: CASSPQPGRINEQFF. The DNA for the CDR3 is TGCGCCAGCAGCCCCCAGCCGGGACGGATAAATGAGCAGTTCTTC.

There are a few counts of this clonotype. This chain uses TRBV7-2 with TRBJ1-2; tentatively, D is TRBD1 (5 bases). The V end was cut by 3 bases, the J end by 2 bases, with 10 bases between. The CDR3 length is 14 residues. CDR1 is SGHTA and CDR2 is FQGNSA in the germline V gene. In DNA, the CDR3 is TGTGCCAGCAGCTTGGACGGACAAAACTATGGCTACACCTTC. Its protein product is CASSLDGQNYGYTF.

The CDR3 sequence: CASSPPGLVYYNEQFF. CDR3 sequence (DNA): TGTGCCAGCAGCCCACCGGGACTAGTCTACTACAATGAGCAGTTCTTC. This rearrangement joins TRBV7-2 to TRBJ2-1; 8 bases match TRBD2. This CDR3 has 16 residues. Trimming removed 5 bases from V and 3 bases from J; junction bases left unmatched: 9. Germline loops: CDR1 SGHTA, CDR2 FQGNSA.